This T cell receptor (beta chain) was sequenced during a study of tumor-infiltrating lymphocytes in oesophageal squamous cell carcinoma. TCRdb reprocessed the PCR reads with MiXCR, giving one entry per CDR3 protein. The top ten hold about an eighth of the sample, which has about 13,000 distinct CDR3 sequences, roughly half seen once. Germline values: CDR1 SGHTA, CDR2 FQGNSA. This CDR3 region has 12 residues. The sequenced sample consisted of blood. The sequence derives from a female donor with esophageal squamous cell carcinoma. This chain connects TRBV7-2 to TRBJ2-6; D remains ambiguous. The J call may be in error: the DNA end matches TRBJ2-1 better. CDR3 in amino acids: CASSSGAYEQFF. The CDR3 DNA is TGTGCCAGCAGTTCCGGAGCCTACGAGCAGTTCTTC.